The clone carrying this T cell receptor (beta chain) was found a few times. The germline CDR1 and CDR2 sequences are LGHNA and YNFKEQ. This CDR3 comprises 15 residues. J lost 3 bases, V lost 3 bases, and 7 bases had no gene match. The use of a sample-barcoded 5' primer and a J-beta primer mix characterized a second PCR of about 6 to 12 cycles. TCRdb reprocessed the 5' RACE reads with MiXCR, giving one entry per CDR3 protein. The data contain approximately 780,000 distinct CDR3 sequences, more than 25% of them seen just once; the ten biggest clones take up 3%. The data originate from a study of blood T cells in healthy people across ages. This same sample was also taken into another study, of T cells of mothers and their children. That study adds: All extracted RNA went into cDNA synthesis, around 1.6 ug per 15 ul. There were over 8.5 million TCR beta CDR3 reads from each mother and around 2.9 million from each child.

Input material: blood. This clonotype was sampled from a boy aged 5-17 years in good health. V is TRBV4-2 and J is TRBJ2-7; 8 bases map to TRBD1. DNA of the CDR3: TGTGCCAGCAGCCAGGAGGACAGGGAGGTCTACGAGCAGTACTTC. Translating it yields CASSQEDREVYEQYF.